A single sample is the source of the 21 T cell receptor beta chains below, sequenced in a study of T cells in Graves' hyperthyroidism and ophthalmopathy. TCR beta CDR3 regions were amplified from RNA. First-round RT-PCR of the TCR CDR3 relied on the HTBI primer set. A single record per CDR3 protein comes from TCRdb applying MiXCR to the multiplex PCR reads. The sample lists around 100,000 distinct CDR3 sequences, over 45% seen once, with approximately 24% in the top ten. Sequencing was performed on blood. The receptors were gathered from a man between 35 and 55 years old with Graves' hyperthyroidism.

There are many counts of this clonotype. The chain employs TRBV7-2 and TRBJ2-1; a possible D gene is TRBD2 (6 bases). The CDR3 runs 15 residues. With 2 bases removed from V and 3 bases from J, the gap between germline ends came to 11 bases. Germline V gene lookup returns CDR1 SGHTA and CDR2 FQGNSA. The CDR3 is CASSLPGSLYNEQFF. CDR3 sequence (DNA): TGTGCCAGCAGCTTACCCGGGAGTCTCTACAATGAGCAGTTCTTC.

This clonotype was counted ten times or more. The V gene is TRBV19, the J gene TRBJ1-2, with no clear D. The germline V and J ends were trimmed by 5 bases and 7 bases, with 8 bases remaining between them. Looked up from germline, CDR1 is LNHDA and CDR2 is SQIVND (reference sequence). The CDR3 sequence is 11 residues long. The CDR3 DNA is TGTGCCAGTAGTCGTGACGGTGGCTACACCTTC. It is translated as CASSRDGGYTF.

Of note for this clonotype: Lacking the conserved final phenylalanine or tryptophan, this CDR3 likely reflects a read error. No DNA is shown, since the ends of the CDR3 on it are uncertain; the CDR3 is the one TCRdb lists. The rearrangement joins TRBV7-9 to TRBJ1-6. The germline CDR1 and CDR2 sequences are SEHNR and FQNEAQ (reference sequence). The CDR3 is 9 amino acids long, termini counted. This CDR3 reads CASSPDGNS.

The chain is built from TRBV11-2 and TRBJ1-1; the D is unclear. The V gene lost 2 bases and the J gene lost 5 bases, with 15 bases spanning the gap. The germline CDR1 and CDR2 sequences are SGHAT and FQNNGV. This CDR3 is built from 15 residues. CDR3 bases: TGTGCCAGCAGCTTAAGGGTGCGGTCTATGACTGAAGCTTTCTTT. It specifies CASSLRVRSMTEAFF.

There are many counts of this clonotype. This chain joins TRBV20-1 and TRBJ2-7, with a possible D match to TRBD2 (5 bases). CDR1 and CDR2 from the germline V gene are DFQATT and SNEGSKA (reference sequence). The CDR3 is 13 residues long. Trimming shortened V by 8 bases and J by 2 bases, and 16 bases separated the two germline ends. The CDR3 DNA sequence: TGCAGTTCGTCCGGGATATCTACCTACGAGCAGTACTTC. Its protein is CSSSGISTYEQYF.

About this clonotype itself: The junction and the germline gene differ at one end; a read error may be behind it. CDR3 protein: CASSLVHVPYGQYF. The CDR3 DNA is TGTGCCAGCAGCTTGGTTCATGTACCCTACGGGCAGTACTTT. The chain combines TRBV12-3 or TRBV12-4 with TRBJ2-7; D gene unclear. CDR3 length: 14 amino acids.

This clonotype was counted many times. The gene calls are TRBV19 and TRBJ2-2; 9 bases align to TRBD1. CDR3 size: 15 residues. J gave up 5 bases and V 5 bases, and 6 bases lay outside the gene matches. CDR1 and CDR2 from the germline V gene are LNHDA and SQIVND (reference sequence). The CDR3 coding sequence is TGTGCCAGTAGTCCCCGGGACAGGGAGACCGGGGAGCTGTTTTTT. Amino acids: CASSPRDRETGELFF. The variable domain in full, with the rest retrieved from reference TRBV19 and TRBJ2-2, is DGGITQSPKYLFRKEGQNVTLSCEQNLNHDAMYWYRQDPGQGLRLIYYSQIVNDFQKGDIAEGYSVSREKKESFPLTVTSAQKNPTAFYLCASSPRDRETGELFFGEGSRLTVL.

This clonotype has at least ten counts. This chain uses TRBV10-2 with TRBJ1-1; D perhaps matches TRBD1 (6 bases). Trimming pared 6 bases from V and 3 bases from J, leaving 8 bases between. Germline CDR1 and CDR2: WSHSY and SAAADI. The CDR3 runs to 12 residues. CDR3 loop: CASRRGDTEAFF. In DNA form, the CDR3 reads TGCGCCAGCAGGAGGGGGGACACTGAAGCTTTCTTT.

At least ten counts were recorded for this clonotype. Given a much more abundant clone one base away, this may be a read error. This sequence joins TRBV10-3 and TRBJ1-1; 7 bases match TRBD1. The CDR3 consists of 13 residues. The germline CDR1 and CDR2 sequences are ENHRY and SYGVKD. The CDR3 coding sequence is TGTGCCATCACTGGGACAGCGAACACTGGAGCTTTCTTT. It is translated as CAITGTANTGAFF.

This clonotype was observed at least ten times. The chain combines TRBV12-3 or TRBV12-4 with TRBJ1-2, with D unclear. The CDR3 spans 18 residues. V lost 0 bases to trimming and J lost 6 bases, with 23 bases between them. This CDR3 reads CASSLAWQVTTVWDGYTF. CDR3 nucleotides: TGTGCCAGCAGTTTAGCATGGCAGGTGACGACGGTTTGGGATGGCTACACCTTC.

This clonotype was seen ten or more times. A clone one base away is much larger, so this may be a read error. CDR3 sequence reads: CATSRVREQYAEAFF. CDR3 bases: TGTGCCACCAGCAGAGTTAGGGAACAGTACGCTGAAGCTTTCTTT. This chain joins TRBV15 and TRBJ1-1; D gene unclear. V lost 1 base and J 6 bases, leaving 15 bases between the germline ends. Germline CDR1 is LNHNV and CDR2 is YYDKDF (reference sequence). This CDR3 is 15 amino acids long.

This clonotype has a count of ten or more. The chain couples TRBV6-1 to TRBJ2-5, with D possibly TRBD1 on 6 matching bases. This CDR3 has 14 residues. Germline V gene data show CDR1 as MNHNS and CDR2 as SASEGT. Trimming left V 6 bases short and J 5 bases short, with 16 bases between. In DNA form, the CDR3 reads TGTGCCAGCAGGTTAGGGGGAGTAGAGGAGACCCAGTACTTC. Encoded protein: CASRLGGVEETQYF.

CDR3 in DNA: TGTGCCAGCAGCTTAGCGACCTTGGAGATCCGTGGCTACGAGCAGTACTTC. Its protein is CASSLATLEIRGYEQYF. This sequence joins TRBV7-9 and TRBJ2-7; D is unresolved. The CDR3 consists of 17 residues. The germline V gene encodes CDR1 SEHNR and CDR2 FQNEAQ (reference sequence). Deletions cut 0 bases from V and 3 bases from J, with 18 bases between. The full variable domain, with the rest looked up from reference TRBV7-9 and TRBJ2-7, is DTGVSQNPRHKITKRGQNVTFRCDPISEHNRLYWYRQTLGQGPEFLTYFQNEAQLEKSRLLSDRFSAERPKGSFSTLEIQRTEQGDSAMYLCASSLATLEIRGYEQYFGPGTRLTVT.

In its sample, this clonotype was seen many times. This rearrangement joins TRBV2 to TRBJ2-1; possibly TRBD1 or TRBD2 for D (5 bases each). CDR3 length: 14 residues. Germline CDR1 is SNHLY and CDR2 is FYNNEI. Trimming pared 6 bases from V and 3 bases from J, leaving 12 bases between. The CDR3 coding sequence is TGTGCCAGCAGAATACTAGGACACTACAATGAGCAGTTCTTC. Its translation is CASRILGHYNEQFF.

This chain joins TRBV5-6 and TRBJ2-5, with TRBD2 matching over 8 bases. Germline lookup yields CDR1 SGHDT and CDR2 YYEEEE. V lost 0 bases to trimming and J lost 10 bases; unmatched junction nucleotides: 2. The CDR3 totals 12 residues. CDR3 loop: CASSLGREDQYF. The CDR3 DNA follows: TGTGCCAGCAGCTTGGGGCGGGAGGACCAGTACTTC.

This clonotype was counted ten times or more. The V gene is TRBV6-6, the J gene TRBJ2-3, with D maybe TRBD2 (6 bases). Germline V gene data show CDR1 as MNHNY and CDR2 as SVGAGI (reference sequence). There are 13 residues in the CDR3. V shed 6 bases and J shed 0 bases, with 7 bases lying between them. Here the CDR3 DNA reads TGTGCCAGCAGGAGCGGGAGCACAGATACGCAGTATTTT. This sequence encodes CASRSGSTDTQYF.

This clonotype was recorded at least ten times. The genes are TRBV3-1 and TRBJ1-1, with D possibly being TRBD1 (5 bases). V lost 0 bases and J lost 10, with 9 bases in between. This CDR3 has 12 residues. Germline CDR1 LGHDT, CDR2 YNNKEL (reference sequence). The chain's CDR3 is CASSQEDRGAFF. The DNA of the CDR3 is TGTGCCAGCAGCCAAGAGGATAGGGGAGCTTTCTTT.

This sequence joins TRBV12-3 or TRBV12-4 and TRBJ2-2; 14 bases fit TRBD2. The CDR3 runs to 15 residues. J lost 7 bases, V lost 6 bases, and 4 bases had no gene match. CDR3 sequence reads: CASSRTSGGNGELFF. The CDR3 DNA is TGTGCCAGCAGCCGGACTAGCGGGGGGAACGGGGAGCTGTTTTTT.

This clonotype was found many times. The rearrangement uses TRBV5-5 and TRBJ1-4; TRBD1 might be the D (6 bases). Germline loops: CDR1 SGHKS, CDR2 YYEKEE (reference sequence). Trimming shortened V by 4 bases and J by 0 bases, and 10 bases separated the two germline ends. The length of the CDR3 is 15 residues. CDR3 amino acids: CASSPRTATNEKLFF. DNA for the CDR3: TGTGCCAGCAGCCCTAGGACAGCAACTAATGAAAAACTGTTTTTT.

The CDR3 DNA reads as TGCGCCAGCAGCTTCAGGACAGGGGAGGCGGGAGCTTTCTTT. Protein sequence: CASSFRTGEAGAFF. V gene TRBV5-1 combines with J gene TRBJ1-1; 9 bases fit TRBD1. CDR1 is SGHRS, CDR2 YFSETQ, per germline. This CDR3 comprises 14 residues. V was pared by 2 bases and J by 10 bases, with 9 bases of the junction left unmatched.

The chain has TRBV29-1 and TRBJ2-3, with TRBD1 identical over 7 bases. J lost 5 bases, V lost 7 bases, and 12 bases had no gene match. This CDR3 has 14 residues. Per the germline V gene, CDR1 is SQVTM and CDR2 is ANQGSEA. CDR3 protein: CSGFEQGTGDTQYF. The CDR3 DNA sequence: TGCAGCGGGTTCGAACAGGGGACGGGAGATACGCAGTATTTT.